The clone carrying this TCR beta chain has a handful of counts. The antigen is not known. Tagging with unique molecular identifiers was a feature of the TCR beta cDNA libraries. T cells numbering roughly 1 to 11 million yielded cDNA molecules that totaled about 500,000. TCRdb reprocessed the PCR reads with MiXCR, giving one entry per CDR3 protein. The table records approximately 400,000 distinct CDR3 sequences, less than 40% of them present only once. The sample originates from a study of post-analysis software for immune sequencing data. Study-wide context: Disease trajectories encompassed relapsing-remitting, secondary progressive and progressive-relapsing multiple sclerosis. Study-level points and caveats: Those with multiple sclerosis, the patient group, showed significantly lower normalized Chao1 diversity than controls. In patients, TRBV5-6, TRBV5-1 and TRBV20-1 belonged to roughly 5 TRBV segments found more frequently than in controls.

CDR1 LNHNV and CDR2 YYDKDF come from the germline V gene (reference sequence). This CDR3 is 13 amino acids long. With 8 bases clipped from V and 7 bases from J, the junction kept 7 bases outside the gene matches. The V and J genes are TRBV15 and TRBJ2-1; 8 bases fit TRBD2. The TCR comes from a girl aged 5-17 years with multiple sclerosis. Sequencing was carried out using blood. This CDR3 reads CATRGLGGNEQFF. For the CDR3, the DNA is TGTGCCACCCGGGGACTAGGGGGGAATGAGCAGTTCTTC.